These T cell receptor beta chains were read from a single sample in a study of blood T cells in healthy people across ages. Via MiXCR, TCRdb re-called the 5' RACE reads, giving one row per CDR3 protein. The sample lists approximately 800,000 distinct CDR3 sequences, 56% occurring once. Source material: blood. Every receptor here comes from a man between 35 and 55 years old in good health. CDR3s include the opening cysteine and the closing phenylalanine or tryptophan. D genes are given only for firm matches. A row's size may be missing; if present it is once, few, many or a size class.

clone_size: .
v_call: TRBV4-1
d_call: .
j_call: TRBJ2-6
cdr3_nt: TGCGCCAGCAGCCAAGTCGGTACTGCGGCCAACGTCCTGACTTTC
cdr3_aa: CASSQVGTAANVLTF

clone_size: .
v_call: TRBV5-1
d_call: TRBD2
j_call: TRBJ2-2
cdr3_nt: TGCGCCAGCAGCCCCCTAGCGGGAGAACCCGGGGAGCTGTTTTTT
cdr3_aa: CASSPLAGEPGELFF

clone_size: .
v_call: TRBV29-1
d_call: .
j_call: TRBJ2-1
cdr3_nt: TGCAGCGTTGAAGAGGTTAGGCGGGTCGGCTCCTACAATGAGCAGTTCTTC
cdr3_aa: CSVEEVRRVGSYNEQFF

clone_size: .
v_call: TRBV12-3/TRBV12-4
d_call: .
j_call: TRBJ1-2
cdr3_nt: TGTGCCAGCAGTTTAGTAAGCCAGACCTATGGCTACACCTTC
cdr3_aa: CASSLVSQTYGYTF

clone_size: .
v_call: TRBV6-1
d_call: .
j_call: TRBJ1-1
cdr3_nt: TGTGCCAGCAGTCCCTTCTCAGTGAACACTGAAGCTTTCTTT
cdr3_aa: CASSPFSVNTEAFF

clone_size: .
v_call: TRBV7-2
d_call: TRBD1
j_call: TRBJ2-6
cdr3_nt: TGTGCCAGCAGCTCGCACCCAGGGGGCTCTGGGGCCAACGTCCTGACTTTC
cdr3_aa: CASSSHPGGSGANVLTF

clone_size: .
v_call: TRBV3-1
d_call: .
j_call: TRBJ1-5
cdr3_nt: TGTGCCAGCAGCCAAGAGACCAATCAGCCCCAGCATTTT
cdr3_aa: CASSQETNQPQHF

clone_size: .
v_call: TRBV24-1
d_call: .
j_call: TRBJ2-3
cdr3_nt: TGTGCCACCAGTGACCCCAACACAGATACGCAGTATTTT
cdr3_aa: CATSDPNTDTQYF

clone_size: .
v_call: TRBV6-1
d_call: .
j_call: TRBJ2-5
cdr3_nt: TGTGCCAGCGGCCCGGAGCGGAGGTTAGAGACCCAGTACTTC
cdr3_aa: CASGPERRLETQYF

clone_size: few
v_call: TRBV7-2
d_call: .
j_call: TRBJ2-3
cdr3_nt: TGTGCCAGCAGCAGACAGATAAGCACAGATACGCAGTATTTT
cdr3_aa: CASSRQISTDTQYF

clone_size: once
v_call: TRBV12-3/TRBV12-4
d_call: TRBD1
j_call: TRBJ2-7
cdr3_nt: TGTGCCAGCAGTTCTACAGGGGGCGAGTCCTACGAGCAGTACTTC
cdr3_aa: CASSSTGGESYEQYF

clone_size: .
v_call: TRBV7-3
d_call: .
j_call: TRBJ2-3
cdr3_nt: TGTGCCAGCAGGCTAACGGGCCAGTCTACTACGCAGTATTTT
cdr3_aa: CASRLTGQSTTQYF

clone_size: .
v_call: TRBV7-3
d_call: TRBD1
j_call: TRBJ2-1
cdr3_nt: TGTGCCAGCAGTCGGGCCCCGGGACAGGGTGTGGATGAGCAGTTCTTC
cdr3_aa: CASSRAPGQGVDEQFF

clone_size: .
v_call: TRBV4-3
d_call: TRBD2
j_call: TRBJ2-4
cdr3_nt: TGCGCCAGCAGCCGAGCACCGGGACTAGGTAGTGAGCAGTACTTC
cdr3_aa: CASSRAPGLGSEQYF

clone_size: .
v_call: TRBV7-7
d_call: TRBD1
j_call: TRBJ2-7
cdr3_nt: TGTGCCAGCAGCCGTGACGGGACAGGGTTTTACGAGCAGTACTTC
cdr3_aa: CASSRDGTGFYEQYF

clone_size: .
v_call: TRBV20-1
d_call: .
j_call: TRBJ2-3
cdr3_nt: TGCAGTGCTAGAGATCTACAGGCTCCTCCAGATACGCAGTATTTT
cdr3_aa: CSARDLQAPPDTQYF

clone_size: .
v_call: TRBV5-1
d_call: .
j_call: TRBJ2-5
cdr3_nt: TGCGCCAGCAGCTTTACCCAGACAGGCTCCCAAGAGACCCAGTACTTC
cdr3_aa: CASSFTQTGSQETQYF

clone_size: .
v_call: TRBV5-1
d_call: .
j_call: TRBJ2-3
cdr3_nt: TGCGCCAGCAGCTTGTTTCAGGGGTTAACCACCACAGATACGCAGTATTTT
cdr3_aa: CASSLFQGLTTTDTQYF

clone_size: .
v_call: TRBV29-1
d_call: .
j_call: TRBJ2-4
cdr3_nt: TGCAGCGTTCGCCCGTCAGCCAAAAACATTCAGTACTTC
cdr3_aa: CSVRPSAKNIQYF

clone_size: few
v_call: TRBV4-2
d_call: .
j_call: TRBJ2-3
cdr3_nt: TGTGCCAGCAGCCAACAGACGGTCCTGGATACGCAGTATTTT
cdr3_aa: CASSQQTVLDTQYF

clone_size: few
v_call: TRBV27
d_call: .
j_call: TRBJ2-7
cdr3_nt: TGTGCCAGCAGTAGAAGACGCGCCAGCCCGTACGAGCAGTACTTC
cdr3_aa: CASSRRRASPYEQYF

clone_size: .
v_call: TRBV28
d_call: TRBD2
j_call: TRBJ2-7
cdr3_nt: TGTGCCAGCAGTTTGGCGGGAGCTATCAACGAGCAGTACTTC
cdr3_aa: CASSLAGAINEQYF

clone_size: .
v_call: TRBV3-1
d_call: .
j_call: TRBJ2-2
cdr3_nt: TGTGCCAGCAGCCTCTCGACCCCTGCGAACACCGGGGAGCTGTTTTTT
cdr3_aa: CASSLSTPANTGELFF

clone_size: .
v_call: TRBV3-1
d_call: TRBD1
j_call: TRBJ1-2
cdr3_nt: TGTGCCAGCAGCCCCGCAGGGGGCAGGGGAGGTGGCTACACCTTC
cdr3_aa: CASSPAGGRGGGYTF

clone_size: .
v_call: TRBV12-3/TRBV12-4
d_call: .
j_call: TRBJ2-3
cdr3_nt: TGTGCCAGCAGTTTAGCTTACCCTGGAAATACGCAGTATTTT
cdr3_aa: CASSLAYPGNTQYF

clone_size: few
v_call: TRBV3-1
d_call: .
j_call: TRBJ2-3
cdr3_nt: TGTGCCAGCAGCCGACTAGAAATTGGCACAGATACGCAGTATTTT
cdr3_aa: CASSRLEIGTDTQYF

clone_size: .
v_call: TRBV5-6
d_call: .
j_call: TRBJ2-5
cdr3_nt: TGTGCCAGCAGCTTGGTCGACAGTTCGTGGGAGACCCAGTACTTC
cdr3_aa: CASSLVDSSWETQYF

clone_size: .
v_call: TRBV3-1
d_call: .
j_call: TRBJ2-4
cdr3_nt: TGTGCCAGCAGCCAAAGCAGGGGGGTCGCCTACAATGAGCAGTACTTC
cdr3_aa: CASSQSRGVAYNEQYF

clone_size: .
v_call: TRBV20-1
d_call: TRBD2
j_call: TRBJ2-7
cdr3_nt: TGCAGTGCTAGAGATGTGACGGGGGGATACGAGCAGTACTTC
cdr3_aa: CSARDVTGGYEQYF

clone_size: .
v_call: TRBV3-1
d_call: TRBD2
j_call: TRBJ2-1
cdr3_nt: TGTGCCAGCACGGAGCCCTTAGCGGGAGGGCCCCCTAATGAGCAGTTCTTC
cdr3_aa: CASTEPLAGGPPNEQFF

clone_size: many
v_call: TRBV14
d_call: .
j_call: TRBJ1-2
cdr3_nt: TGTGCCAGCAGCCCCACCGGGATGTCAAGAGGGGGCTACACCTTC
cdr3_aa: CASSPTGMSRGGYTF

clone_size: .
v_call: TRBV6-2/TRBV6-3
d_call: .
j_call: TRBJ2-5
cdr3_nt: TGTGCCAGCAGTTACTCGACTCCCTCGCAGTACTTC
cdr3_aa: CASSYSTPSQYF

clone_size: many
v_call: TRBV7-8
d_call: .
j_call: TRBJ2-7
cdr3_nt: TGTGCCAGCAGCTTAAGTATAGGGTGGAACGAGCAGTACTTC
cdr3_aa: CASSLSIGWNEQYF

clone_size: .
v_call: TRBV28
d_call: .
j_call: TRBJ1-5
cdr3_nt: TGTGCCAGCAGTTCCGGGAATAAGAATCAGCCCCAGCATTTT
cdr3_aa: CASSSGNKNQPQHF

clone_size: few
v_call: TRBV5-1
d_call: TRBD2
j_call: TRBJ2-7
cdr3_nt: TGCGCCAGCAGCTTGGTCCTGGGACTAGCGGGAGGGACGACCTACGAGCAGTACTTC
cdr3_aa: CASSLVLGLAGGTTYEQYF

clone_size: .
v_call: TRBV20-1
d_call: TRBD1
j_call: TRBJ2-2
cdr3_nt: TGCAGTGCTAGAGGGGACAGGGGCGCCGGGGAGCTGTTTTTT
cdr3_aa: CSARGDRGAGELFF

clone_size: .
v_call: TRBV29-1
d_call: .
j_call: TRBJ1-2
cdr3_nt: TGCAGCGGCCGAACAGGGATCTATGGCTACACCTTC
cdr3_aa: CSGRTGIYGYTF

clone_size: few
v_call: TRBV5-1
d_call: .
j_call: TRBJ2-6
cdr3_nt: TGCGCCAGCAGCTTGACTCTTTCTTCTGGGGCCAACGTCCTGACTTTC
cdr3_aa: CASSLTLSSGANVLTF

clone_size: .
v_call: TRBV7-9
d_call: .
j_call: TRBJ2-5
cdr3_nt: TGTGCCAGCAGCGTAATCCCCCAAGAGACCCAGTACTTC
cdr3_aa: CASSVIPQETQYF

clone_size: .
v_call: TRBV5-5
d_call: .
j_call: TRBJ1-1
cdr3_nt: TGTGCCAGCAGCTTGCAAGTAGAAGCTTTCTTT
cdr3_aa: CASSLQVEAFF

clone_size: .
v_call: TRBV6-4
d_call: TRBD1
j_call: TRBJ2-1
cdr3_nt: TGTGCCAGCAGCGAGGGACAGGGGGTAGACAATGAGCAGTTCTTC
cdr3_aa: CASSEGQGVDNEQFF

clone_size: .
v_call: TRBV6-5
d_call: .
j_call: TRBJ2-5
cdr3_nt: TGTGCCAGCAGTTACGGAGCATACAGGAGTTACCAAGAGACCCAGTACTTC
cdr3_aa: CASSYGAYRSYQETQYF

clone_size: few
v_call: TRBV7-2
d_call: .
j_call: TRBJ2-4
cdr3_nt: TGTGCCAGCAGCTTAGAAGGACCGGGACCGCTGAACATTCAGTACTTC
cdr3_aa: CASSLEGPGPLNIQYF

clone_size: .
v_call: TRBV12-3/TRBV12-4
d_call: .
j_call: TRBJ2-3
cdr3_nt: TGTGCCAGCAGTTTAGCGACTACATCAGAGGCAGATACGCAGTATTTT
cdr3_aa: CASSLATTSEADTQYF

clone_size: .
v_call: TRBV7-3
d_call: TRBD1
j_call: TRBJ1-2
cdr3_nt: TGTGCCAGCAGCTTACAGGGACAGACTGCCTATGGCTACACCTTC
cdr3_aa: CASSLQGQTAYGYTF

clone_size: .
v_call: TRBV7-2
d_call: .
j_call: TRBJ2-2
cdr3_nt: TGTGCCAGCAGCTTCACTAGCCCCGGGGAGCTGTTTTTT
cdr3_aa: CASSFTSPGELFF

clone_size: .
v_call: TRBV5-1
d_call: .
j_call: TRBJ2-3
cdr3_nt: TGCGCCAGCAGCTTGGGGACAGCGTCAGATACGCAGTATTTT
cdr3_aa: CASSLGTASDTQYF

clone_size: .
v_call: TRBV6-2/TRBV6-3
d_call: .
j_call: TRBJ2-4
cdr3_nt: TGTGCCAGCAGTTACTTTTCCCTAGCCAAAAACATTCAGTACTTC
cdr3_aa: CASSYFSLAKNIQYF

clone_size: few
v_call: TRBV6-5
d_call: .
j_call: TRBJ2-3
cdr3_nt: TGTGCCAGCACCCGAGAGCGAGGTAGCACAGATACGCAGTATTTT
cdr3_aa: CASTRERGSTDTQYF

clone_size: .
v_call: TRBV20-1
d_call: .
j_call: TRBJ1-2
cdr3_nt: TGCAGTGCTAGAGATAGGGCGCAGGGCTACACCTTC
cdr3_aa: CSARDRAQGYTF

clone_size: .
v_call: TRBV12-3/TRBV12-4
d_call: .
j_call: TRBJ2-7
cdr3_nt: TGTGCCAGCAGGCTCGGGTCGGAGCAGTACTTC
cdr3_aa: CASRLGSEQYF

clone_size: .
v_call: TRBV28
d_call: TRBD2
j_call: TRBJ2-7
cdr3_nt: TGTGCCAGCAGCACATTACTAGCGGGAGGGAACTACGAGCAGTACTTC
cdr3_aa: CASSTLLAGGNYEQYF

clone_size: .
v_call: TRBV28
d_call: TRBD1
j_call: TRBJ1-6
cdr3_nt: TGTGCCAGCATCTTCCGGGACAGGAATTCCTCACCCCTCCACTTT
cdr3_aa: CASIFRDRNSSPLHF

clone_size: .
v_call: TRBV19
d_call: .
j_call: TRBJ2-7
cdr3_nt: TGTGCCAGTAGTATGGTCAACCTGGGTTACGAGCAGTACTTC
cdr3_aa: CASSMVNLGYEQYF

clone_size: once
v_call: TRBV10-3
d_call: TRBD2
j_call: TRBJ2-1
cdr3_nt: TGTGCCAGCGGGACTAGCGAGAACAATGAGCAGTTCTTC
cdr3_aa: CASGTSENNEQFF

clone_size: few
v_call: TRBV4-3
d_call: TRBD2
j_call: TRBJ2-3
cdr3_nt: TGCGCCAGCAGCCAAGACGAGTGGTTTAGGACTAGCGGCAGCACAGATACGCAGTATTTT
cdr3_aa: CASSQDEWFRTSGSTDTQYF

clone_size: .
v_call: TRBV4-3
d_call: .
j_call: TRBJ1-6
cdr3_nt: TGCGCCAGCAGCCAAGATGGAGCGGCAGGTTCACCCCTCCACTTT
cdr3_aa: CASSQDGAAGSPLHF

clone_size: .
v_call: TRBV5-5
d_call: TRBD2
j_call: TRBJ2-3
cdr3_nt: TGTGCCAGCAACCCCCGGGGGGACTCGAGCACAGATACGCAGTATTTT
cdr3_aa: CASNPRGDSSTDTQYF

clone_size: .
v_call: TRBV7-2
d_call: TRBD2
j_call: TRBJ2-5
cdr3_nt: TGTGCCAGCAGCCGGACTAGCGGGAGTGGAGAGACCCAGTACTTC
cdr3_aa: CASSRTSGSGETQYF